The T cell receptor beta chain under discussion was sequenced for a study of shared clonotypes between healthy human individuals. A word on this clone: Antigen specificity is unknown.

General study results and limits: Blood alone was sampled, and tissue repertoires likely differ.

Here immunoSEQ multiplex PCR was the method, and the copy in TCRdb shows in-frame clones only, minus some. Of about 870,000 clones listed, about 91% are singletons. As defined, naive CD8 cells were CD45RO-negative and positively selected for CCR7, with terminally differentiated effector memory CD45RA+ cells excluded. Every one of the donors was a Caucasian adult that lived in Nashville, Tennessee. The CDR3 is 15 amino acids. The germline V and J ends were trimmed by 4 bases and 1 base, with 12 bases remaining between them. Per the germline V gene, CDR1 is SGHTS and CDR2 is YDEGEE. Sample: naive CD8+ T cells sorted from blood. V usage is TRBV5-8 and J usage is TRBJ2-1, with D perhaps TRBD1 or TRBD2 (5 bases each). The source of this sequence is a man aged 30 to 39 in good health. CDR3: CASSGLGESYNEQFF. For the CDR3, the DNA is TGTGCCAGCAGCGGGCTGGGGGAGTCCTACAATGAGCAGTTCTTC.